This section outlines one TCR beta chain sequence together with its context. Its antigen is unknown. Flow cytometry had shown expanded CD8+CD57+ cells in the patients chosen for sequencing. Genomic DNA templated the TCR beta VDJ and CDR3 profiling. TCRdb analysed the reads with MiXCR anew, one entry per CDR3 protein. This repertoire shows 180,000 or so distinct CDR3 sequences, more than 45% found once; its top ten account for approximately 1%. The data stem from a study of CD8+CD57+ T cells in acquired aplastic anemia. Whole-study results and caveats: The number of CD8+ CDR3 sequences shared by patients and controls was 25 to 35.

The CDR3 length is 15 residues. CDR1 is KGHDR and CDR2 is SFDVKD in the germline V gene. Trimming shortened V by 4 bases and J by 7 bases, and 16 bases separated the two germline ends. Sequences were obtained from sorted CD4+, CD8+, or CD8+CD57+ T cells (not recorded which) from PBMCs. The clonotype originates from a human donor with aplastic anemia. The rearrangement uses TRBV24-1 and TRBJ2-1; D may be TRBD1 (6 bases). The CDR3 DNA sequence: TGTGCCACCAGTGACCCCGGCAGACAGGTGAATGAGCAGTTCTTC. As protein: CATSDPGRQVNEQFF.